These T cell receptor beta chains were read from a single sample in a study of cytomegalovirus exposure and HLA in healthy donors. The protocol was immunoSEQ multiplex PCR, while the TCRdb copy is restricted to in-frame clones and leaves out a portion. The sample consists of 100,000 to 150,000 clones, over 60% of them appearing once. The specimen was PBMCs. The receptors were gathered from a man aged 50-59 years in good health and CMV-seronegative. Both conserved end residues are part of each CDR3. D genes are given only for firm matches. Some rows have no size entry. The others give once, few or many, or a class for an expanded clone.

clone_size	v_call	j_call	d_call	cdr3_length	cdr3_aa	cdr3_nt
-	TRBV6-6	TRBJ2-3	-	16	CASSYSPGQLTDTQYF	TGTGCCAGCAGTTACTCCCCAGGACAGCTCACAGATACGCAGTATTTT
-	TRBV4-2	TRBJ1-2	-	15	CASSQVDRNNYGYTF	TGTGCCAGCAGCCAAGTAGACAGGAATAACTATGGCTACACCTTC
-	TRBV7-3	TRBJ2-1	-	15	CASSLNSAGADEQFF	TGTGCCAGCAGCTTAAATTCGGCGGGGGCGGATGAGCAGTTCTTC
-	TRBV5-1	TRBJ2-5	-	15	CASSFGRPPGETQYF	TGCGCCAGCAGCTTCGGTAGGCCCCCGGGGGAGACCCAGTACTTC
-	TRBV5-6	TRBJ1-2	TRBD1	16	CASSWEGTGRDYGYTF	TGTGCCAGCAGCTGGGAGGGGACAGGGCGAGATTATGGCTACACCTTC
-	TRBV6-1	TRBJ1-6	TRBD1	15	CASSEPDRGIVSLHF	TGTGCCAGCAGTGAGCCAGACAGGGGGATTGTTTCCCTCCACTTT
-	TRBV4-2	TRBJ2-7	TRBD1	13	CASSQQGSYEQYF	TGTGCCAGCAGTCAACAGGGGTCCTACGAGCAGTACTTC
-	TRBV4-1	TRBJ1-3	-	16	CASSHVGGTSGNTIYF	TGCGCCAGCAGCCATGTAGGGGGTACGTCTGGAAACACCATATATTTT
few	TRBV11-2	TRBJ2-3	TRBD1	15	CASSLTGVDTDTQYF	TGTGCCAGCAGCTTGACAGGGGTGGACACAGATACGCAGTATTTT
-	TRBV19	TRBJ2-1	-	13	CASGSTGYNEQFF	TGTGCCAGTGGATCCACAGGGTACAATGAGCAGTTCTTC
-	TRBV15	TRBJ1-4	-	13	CATSRDGPEKLFF	TGTGCCACCAGCAGAGATGGGCCGGAAAAACTGTTTTTT
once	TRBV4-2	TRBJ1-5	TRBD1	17	CASSQDRWTGERQPQHF	TGTGCCAGCAGCCAGGACCGATGGACAGGGGAAAGACAGCCCCAGCATTTT
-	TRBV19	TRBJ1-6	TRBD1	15	CASSIQQGANSPLHF	TGTGCCAGTAGTATTCAACAGGGGGCCAATTCACCCCTCCACTTT
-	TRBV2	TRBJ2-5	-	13	CASDRRRQETQYF	TGTGCCAGTGACAGGAGACGCCAAGAGACCCAGTACTTC
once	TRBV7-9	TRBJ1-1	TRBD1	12	CSSSLGQGEAFF	TGTTCCAGCAGCCTGGGACAGGGTGAAGCTTTCTTT
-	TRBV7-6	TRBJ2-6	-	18	CASSLRRGESYGANVLTF	TGTGCCAGCAGCTTACGCAGGGGGGAATCGTATGGGGCCAACGTCCTGACTTTC
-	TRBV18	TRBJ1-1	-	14	CASSPELQATEAFF	TGTGCCAGCTCACCTGAGCTCCAGGCTACTGAAGCTTTCTTT
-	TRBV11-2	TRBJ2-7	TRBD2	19	CASSFPSGTSGGPYYEQYF	TGTGCCAGCAGCTTCCCTTCCGGGACTAGCGGGGGGCCTTACTACGAGCAGTACTTC
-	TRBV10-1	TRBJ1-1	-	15	CASSEPGRGTSEAFF	TGCGCCAGCAGTGAGCCCGGACGGGGAACAAGTGAAGCTTTCTTT
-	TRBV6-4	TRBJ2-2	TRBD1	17	CASSPGTGSINTGELFF	TGTGCCAGCAGTCCCGGGACAGGGTCCATCAACACCGGGGAGCTGTTTTTT
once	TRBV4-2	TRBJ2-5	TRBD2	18	CASSQDRSSGGAGETQYF	TGTGCCAGCAGCCAAGATCGGTCTAGCGGGGGGGCCGGGGAGACCCAGTACTTC
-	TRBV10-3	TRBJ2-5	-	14	CAIGSHPGQETQYF	TGTGCCATCGGGTCTCACCCAGGGCAAGAGACCCAGTACTTC
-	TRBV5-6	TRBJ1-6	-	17	CASSLVSGTNYNSPLHF	TGTGCCAGCAGCTTGGTTTCCGGGACAAACTATAATTCACCCCTCCACTTT
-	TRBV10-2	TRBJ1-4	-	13	CASIDRLNEKLFF	TGCGCCAGCATAGACAGGCTTAATGAAAAACTGTTTTTT
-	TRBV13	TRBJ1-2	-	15	CASSPRGGENYGYTF	TGTGCCAGCAGCCCACGGGGGGGGGAAAACTATGGCTACACCTTC
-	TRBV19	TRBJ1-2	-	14	CASSPTAGASGYTF	TGTGCCAGTAGTCCCACCGCGGGGGCGAGCGGCTACACCTTC
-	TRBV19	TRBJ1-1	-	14	CAARGGEVNTEAFF	TGTGCCGCCCGTGGGGGGGAGGTGAACACTGAAGCTTTCTTT
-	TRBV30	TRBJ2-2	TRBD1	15	CAWTQGTGRAGELFF	TGTGCCTGGACTCAAGGGACAGGGAGGGCCGGGGAGCTGTTTTTT
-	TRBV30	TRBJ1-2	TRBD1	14	CAWERDRGTSGYTF	TGTGCCTGGGAACGGGACAGGGGGACGAGCGGCTACACCTTC
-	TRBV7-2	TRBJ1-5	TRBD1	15	CASSFQDRGGQPQHF	TGTGCCAGCAGCTTTCAGGACAGGGGAGGTCAGCCCCAGCATTTT
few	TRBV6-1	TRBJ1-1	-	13	CASSEIWGSEAFF	TGTGCCAGCAGTGAAATCTGGGGCTCTGAAGCTTTCTTT
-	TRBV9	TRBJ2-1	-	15	CASSVEVTGFGEQFF	TGTGCCAGCAGCGTAGAGGTAACAGGATTTGGTGAGCAGTTCTTC
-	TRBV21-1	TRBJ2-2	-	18	CASSLSTIAGGSSGELFF	TGTGCCAGCAGCTTATCGACAATAGCGGGGGGGAGCTCCGGGGAGCTGTTTTTT
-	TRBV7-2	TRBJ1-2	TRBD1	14	CASSPDRAPYGYTF	TGTGCCAGCAGCCCGGACAGGGCTCCCTATGGCTACACCTTC
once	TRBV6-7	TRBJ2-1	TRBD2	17	CASSYDSGGASGHEQFF	TGTGCCAGCAGTTACGATAGCGGGGGGGCCTCGGGCCATGAGCAGTTCTTC
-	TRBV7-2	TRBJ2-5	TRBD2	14	CASSPGGAEETQYF	TGTGCCAGCAGCCCCGGGGGGGCCGAGGAGACCCAGTACTTC
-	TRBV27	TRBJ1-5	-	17	CASSSRWTDYSNQPQHF	TGTGCCAGCAGTTCTCGATGGACAGACTATAGCAATCAGCCCCAGCATTTT
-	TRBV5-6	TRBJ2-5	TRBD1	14	CASSPGAGGETQYF	TGTGCCAGCAGCCCCGGGGCAGGGGGTGAGACCCAGTACTTC
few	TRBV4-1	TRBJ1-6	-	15	CASSQDPPGGSPLHF	TGCGCCAGCAGCCAAGATCCCCCCGGGGGGTCACCCCTCCACTTT
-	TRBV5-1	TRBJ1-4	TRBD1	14	CASSLTGGREKLFF	TGCGCCAGCAGCTTGACAGGGGGCAGGGAAAAACTGTTTTTT
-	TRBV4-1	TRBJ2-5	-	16	CASSQGFAGAQETQYF	TGCGCCAGCAGCCAAGGTTTCGCGGGGGCCCAAGAGACCCAGTACTTC
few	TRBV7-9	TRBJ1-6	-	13	CASSTDSHQPLHF	TGTGCCAGCAGCACGGACAGCCATCAACCCCTCCACTTT
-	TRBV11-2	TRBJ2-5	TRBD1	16	CASSFWDRVKGETQYF	TGTGCCAGCAGCTTCTGGGACAGGGTAAAAGGGGAGACCCAGTACTTC
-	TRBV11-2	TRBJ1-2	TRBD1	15	CASTYTGGNNYGYTF	TGTGCCAGCACTTATACAGGGGGCAACAACTATGGCTACACCTTC
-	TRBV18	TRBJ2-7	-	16	CASSLLPVQGNDEQYF	TGTGCCAGCTCACTTCTCCCTGTACAGGGTAACGACGAGCAGTACTTC
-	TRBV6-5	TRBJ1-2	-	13	CASSPGANYGYTF	TGTGCCAGCAGCCCCGGGGCTAACTATGGCTACACCTTC
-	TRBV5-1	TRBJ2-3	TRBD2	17	CASSSEGRGVRADTQYF	TGCGCCAGCAGCTCGGAGGGGCGGGGGGTACGGGCAGATACGCAGTATTTT
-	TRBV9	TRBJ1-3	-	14	CASSVGRVGNTIYF	TGTGCCAGCAGCGTCGGCAGGGTTGGGAACACCATATATTTT
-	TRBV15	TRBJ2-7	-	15	CATSRDFGGAYEQYF	TGTGCCACCAGCAGAGATTTTGGCGGAGCCTACGAGCAGTACTTC
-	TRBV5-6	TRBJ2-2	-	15	CASSQGLLNTGELFF	TGTGCCAGCAGTCAGGGGCTATTGAACACCGGGGAGCTGTTTTTT
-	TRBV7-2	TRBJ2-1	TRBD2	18	CASSFWSSGGQGYNEQFF	TGTGCCAGCAGCTTTTGGTCTAGCGGGGGGCAAGGGTACAATGAGCAGTTCTTC
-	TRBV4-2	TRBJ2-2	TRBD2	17	CASSQDQGAGYTGELFF	TGTGCCAGCAGCCAAGATCAGGGAGCGGGGTACACCGGGGAGCTGTTTTTT
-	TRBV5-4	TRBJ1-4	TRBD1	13	CASSLADRSDLFF	TGTGCCAGCAGCTTGGCGGACAGGTCAGATCTGTTTTTT
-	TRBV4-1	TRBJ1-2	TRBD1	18	CASSQEVAGGTPPYGYTF	TGCGCCAGCAGCCAAGAAGTGGCAGGGGGTACCCCTCCCTATGGCTACACCTTC